The 19 T cell receptor beta chains below were found in one sample sequenced in a study of T cells in Graves' hyperthyroidism and ophthalmopathy. Amplified TCR beta CDR3 regions came from RNA transcripts. A first-round RT-PCR of the TCR CDR3 used the HTBI primer set. TCRdb itself ran the multiplex PCR reads through MiXCR, one entry per CDR3 protein. The table has hundreds of thousands of distinct CDR3 sequences, around 13% seen once. Sequencing used blood. The origin of the receptors is a woman aged 40 to 50 with Graves' hyperthyroidism.

In this sample, this clonotype turned up many times. The rearrangement links TRBV20-1 to TRBJ2-3; maybe TRBD2 (6 bases). Trimming pared 3 bases from V and 4 bases from J, leaving 14 bases between. This CDR3 has 14 residues. Germline assignment: CDR1 DFQATT and CDR2 SNEGSKA (reference sequence). The CDR3 nucleotides are TGCAGTGCTAGCAGGGCTAGCGTAGCAGATACGCAGTATTTT. It specifies CSASRASVADTQYF.

This clonotype showed up just a few times. A junction end diverges from the germline sequence, so it may reflect a read error. This rearrangement joins TRBV3-1 to TRBJ2-7; D is uncertain. This CDR3 contains 11 residues. Germline loops: CDR1 LGHDT, CDR2 YNNKEL (reference sequence). CDR3 sequence: CAGSQANEQYF. CDR3 nucleotide sequence: TGTGCCGGCAGCCAAGCAAATGAGCAGTACTTC.

This clonotype has more than one count but fewer than ten. The gene calls are TRBV20-1 and TRBJ2-2; TRBD2 aligns across 10 bases. V gave up 0 bases and J gave up 1 base; unmatched junction bases: 5. This CDR3 has 17 amino acids. Germline V gene sequence: CDR1 DFQATT, CDR2 SNEGSKA (reference sequence). The DNA for the CDR3 is TGCAGTGCTAGAGATCCCCGGACTAGCGGGAACACCGGGGAGCTGTTTTTT. It yields the protein CSARDPRTSGNTGELFF.

This clonotype was recorded many times. The chain uses TRBV5-5 and TRBJ1-1, with unresolved D. Looked up from germline, CDR1 is SGHKS and CDR2 is YYEKEE (reference sequence). This CDR3 has 14 amino acids. V was shortened by 5 bases and J by 1 base, with 12 bases between the two germline ends. CDR3 in amino acids: CASSFWSGNTEAFF. The CDR3 DNA follows: TGTGCCAGCAGTTTTTGGAGCGGGAACACTGAAGCTTTCTTT.

This clonotype was observed many times. The chain joins TRBV20-1 to TRBJ2-7, with 8 nucleotides matching TRBD1. Germline CDR1 and CDR2: DFQATT and SNEGSKA (reference sequence). With V trimmed by 5 bases and J by 5 bases, 8 bases remained unmatched. This CDR3 has 13 amino acids. The CDR3 region has the DNA TGCAGTGCTCCGCGGACAGGGAAGGACGAGCAGTACTTC. Translated, it gives CSAPRTGKDEQYF.

This clonotype was found many times. The chain recombines TRBV28 with TRBJ1-2, with D possibly TRBD1 on 5 matching bases. The V end lost 2 bases, the J end lost 6 bases, and 16 bases lay between the germline ends. Germline V lookup: CDR1 MDHEN, CDR2 SYDVKM. The CDR3 is 15 residues long. In nucleotides, the CDR3 is TGTGCCAGCAGTTTAATGGCTGGCGGGGCAGATGGCTACACCTTC. Amino acids: CASSLMAGGADGYTF.

The chain links TRBV29-1 to TRBJ2-3, with 9 bases aligning to TRBD1. This CDR3 has 14 amino acids. Germline-derived CDR1 and CDR2 are SQVTM and ANQGSEA. With V trimmed by 7 bases and J by 3 bases, 8 bases remained unmatched. CDR3 sequence: CSATGGAGTDTQYF. CDR3 DNA sequence: TGCAGCGCTACAGGGGGCGCGGGGACAGATACGCAGTATTTT.

This clonotype was detected ten times or more. V and J are TRBV10-1 and TRBJ2-3, with TRBD2 matching over 8 bases. The CDR3 totals 17 residues. The V segment lost 1 base and the J segment 0 bases; nucleotides outside the gene matches: 6. From germline, CDR1 is WNHNN and CDR2 SYGVQD (reference sequence). The CDR3 region has the DNA TGCGCCAGCAGTGAGTATGGACTAGCAGCTAGCACAGATACGCAGTATTTT. Encoded protein: CASSEYGLAASTDTQYF.

This clonotype was detected a few times. This CDR3 fails to terminate in the conserved phenylalanine or tryptophan, so it likely reflects a read error. The chain links TRBV30 to TRBJ1-5; possible D gene TRBD1, 6 bases. CDR1 is GTSNPN and CDR2 is SVGIG in the germline V gene (reference sequence). This CDR3 contains 13 residues. Trimming took 1 base from V and 3 from J, leaving 7 bases between them. CDR3 amino acids: CAWSAGVNQPQHL. The CDR3 DNA is TGTGCCTGGAGTGCAGGGGTCAATCAGCCCCAGCATCTT.

This clonotype was seen at least ten times. The gene calls are TRBV11-1 and TRBJ1-6; D possibly corresponds to TRBD1 (6 bases). Trimming pared 6 bases from V and 7 bases from J, leaving 13 bases between. From germline, CDR1 is SGHAT and CDR2 FQDESV (reference sequence). The CDR3 length is 14 residues. CDR3 region: CASRRQAENSPLHF. CDR3 DNA sequence: TGTGCCAGCAGAAGACAGGCAGAGAATTCACCCCTCCACTTT.

The chain links TRBV12-3 or TRBV12-4 to TRBJ1-4, with 10 positions matching TRBD1. CDR3 size: 15 residues. The V segment lost 5 bases and the J segment 7 bases; nucleotides outside the gene matches: 7. The CDR3 reads CASSTGTGAGEKLFF. DNA of the CDR3: TGTGCCAGCAGTACCGGGACAGGGGCTGGTGAAAAACTGTTTTTT.

At least ten counts were recorded for this clonotype. The V and J genes are TRBV3-1 and TRBJ1-2, with no clear D. The CDR3 totals 13 residues. V dropped 4 bases and J dropped 4 bases, with 10 bases sitting between them. From germline, CDR1 is LGHDT and CDR2 YNNKEL (reference sequence). The CDR3 nucleotides are TGTGCCAGCAGCCCGGAGGGTATCTATGGCTACACCTTC. The encoded protein is CASSPEGIYGYTF. The whole variable domain, filled in from reference TRBV3-1 and TRBJ1-2, reads DTAVSQTPKYLVTQMGNDKSIKCEQNLGHDTMYWYKQDSKKFLKIMFSYNNKELIINETVPNRFSPKSPDKAHLNLHINSLELGDSAVYFCASSPEGIYGYTFGSGTRLTVV.

The chain is built from TRBV6-2 or TRBV6-3 and TRBJ2-2, with TRBD2 as a possible D gene (6 bases). CDR1 and CDR2 from the germline V gene are MNHEY and SVGEGT. The CDR3 runs 13 residues. V gave up 8 bases and J gave up 3 bases, with 10 bases separating them. CDR3 loop: CASWGVDTGELFF. The CDR3 DNA reads as TGTGCCAGCTGGGGGGTTGACACCGGGGAGCTGTTTTTT.

The gene calls are TRBV6-2 or TRBV6-3 and TRBJ2-2; D perhaps matches TRBD2 (5 bases). V lost 4 bases to trimming and J lost 8 bases, with 17 bases between them. CDR3 length: 15 residues. Germline CDR1 reads MNHEY; CDR2 reads SVGEGT. CDR3 sequence: CASSSLRELIGELFF. CDR3 bases: TGTGCCAGCAGTTCCCTGAGGGAGCTTATAGGGGAGCTGTTTTTT.

This clonotype was observed a few times. The chain couples TRBV28 to TRBJ2-3; weak D call: TRBD1 (6 bases). V gave up 7 bases and J gave up 2 bases, with 19 bases separating them. The CDR3 totals 16 residues. In germline, CDR1 is MDHEN, CDR2 SYDVKM. The CDR3 bases are TGTGCCAGCAAGTCAGGGGACACAACTTTCACAGATACGCAGTATTTT. Encoded protein: CASKSGDTTFTDTQYF.

As regards this clonotype: A much bigger clone sits one base away, suggesting this may be a read error. CDR3 in DNA: TGTGCCAGCAGCTTATACGGAGCGCTTGTTGGAGAGCGGTACTTC. Translation gives CASSLYGALVGERYF. The genes are TRBV11-1 and TRBJ2-7; D gene uncertain. The CDR3 consists of 15 residues. Germline V gene sequence: CDR1 SGHAT, CDR2 FQDESV (reference sequence).

The chain couples TRBV6-1 to TRBJ2-3, with D uncertain. V shed 4 bases and J shed 2 bases, with 7 bases lying between them. The CDR3 covers 13 residues. The germline gives CDR1 MNHNS, CDR2 SASEGT. For the CDR3, the DNA is TGTGCCAGCAGTGCTGACTTCACAGATACGCAGTATTTT. It encodes CASSADFTDTQYF.

The CDR3 sequence: CSVFRTENTEAFF. The CDR3 DNA is TGCAGCGTTTTCCGGACAGAGAACACTGAAGCTTTCTTT. V gene TRBV29-1 combines with J gene TRBJ1-1; maybe TRBD1 (6 bases). CDR1 and CDR2 (germline): SQVTM, ANQGSEA. Trimming removed 5 bases at V and 1 base at J, with 11 bases between. The CDR3 has 13 residues.

The sample holds many counts of this clonotype. The J gene is TRBJ2-6, the V gene TRBV2, with 7 bases that match TRBD1. The V and J ends lost 7 bases and 4 bases, in that order; junction bases with no gene match: 10. The length of the CDR3 is 16 residues. From germline, CDR1 is SNHLY and CDR2 FYNNEI. This CDR3 is CASKKSTGSGANVLTF. The CDR3 nucleotides read TGTGCCAGCAAAAAATCGACAGGGTCCGGGGCCAACGTCCTGACTTTC. Variable domain in full (rest from reference TRBV2 and TRBJ2-6): EPEVTQTPSHQVTQMGQEVILRCVPISNHLYFYWYRQILGQKVEFLVSFYNNEISEKSEIFDDQFSVERPDGSNFTLKIRSTKLEDSAMYFCASKKSTGSGANVLTFGAGSRLTVL.